Listed below are T cell receptor beta chains from one sample, sequenced in a study of cytomegalovirus exposure and HLA in healthy donors. Sequencing was performed with immunoSEQ multiplex PCR; in TCRdb, only in-frame clones are kept and a portion is missing. The top ten clones hold more than 4% of a sample with approximately 160,000 clones, approximately 85% of them seen once. The sample consisted of PBMCs. The receptor source for this set is a girl aged 5-17 years in good health and CMV-seropositive. Both conserved end residues are part of each CDR3. D genes are given only for firm matches. Not every row has a clone size; where given, it reads once, few, many or a size class.

J gene: TRBJ1-3; clone size: .; V gene: TRBV28; D gene: .; CDR3 DNA: TGTGCCAGCAGTTCTCCCAGAGACAGTAGTGGTGGAAACACCATATATTTT; CDR3 protein: CASSSPRDSSGGNTIYF
J gene: TRBJ2-3; clone size: .; V gene: TRBV4-2; D gene: TRBD2; CDR3 DNA: TGTGCCAGCAGCCGTCGGGGGGAGTACGCAGATACGCAGTATTTT; CDR3 protein: CASSRRGEYADTQYF
J gene: TRBJ1-2; clone size: .; V gene: TRBV19; D gene: .; CDR3 DNA: TGTGCCAGTAGTCCAACAGACAGGCGCCCTAACTATGGCTACACCTTC; CDR3 protein: CASSPTDRRPNYGYTF
J gene: TRBJ1-5; clone size: .; V gene: TRBV18; D gene: .; CDR3 DNA: TGTGCCAGCTCAGACAGGTCCTCCAATCAGCCCCAGCATTTT; CDR3 protein: CASSDRSSNQPQHF
J gene: TRBJ1-1; clone size: .; V gene: TRBV20-1; D gene: TRBD1; CDR3 DNA: TGCAGTGCGGGGTCGGACAGGGAAGCTTTCTTT; CDR3 protein: CSAGSDREAFF
J gene: TRBJ1-5; clone size: .; V gene: TRBV10-3; D gene: TRBD1; CDR3 DNA: TGTGCCATCAGTGGACAGGGGTTTAGCAATCAGCCCCAGCATTTT; CDR3 protein: CAISGQGFSNQPQHF
J gene: TRBJ1-1; clone size: .; V gene: TRBV6-5; D gene: TRBD1; CDR3 DNA: TGTGCCAGCAGTGGGGGACAGGAAGCTTTCTTT; CDR3 protein: CASSGGQEAFF
J gene: TRBJ1-3; clone size: .; V gene: TRBV9; D gene: .; CDR3 DNA: TGTGCCAGCAGCCCCCCAGATTCTGGAAACACCATATATTTT; CDR3 protein: CASSPPDSGNTIYF
J gene: TRBJ2-1; clone size: .; V gene: TRBV27; D gene: TRBD1; CDR3 DNA: TGTGCCAGCAGGGACAGGGGCTCCTACAATGAGCAGTTCTTC; CDR3 protein: CASRDRGSYNEQFF
J gene: TRBJ2-1; clone size: .; V gene: TRBV2; D gene: TRBD2; CDR3 DNA: TGTGCCAGCAGTCGGACTAGGAACAATGAGCAGTTCTTC; CDR3 protein: CASSRTRNNEQFF
J gene: TRBJ2-7; clone size: .; V gene: TRBV29-1; D gene: .; CDR3 DNA: TGCAGCGCTGAAGTGCCCGGACACTTATACGAGCAGTACTTC; CDR3 protein: CSAEVPGHLYEQYF
J gene: TRBJ1-1; clone size: .; V gene: TRBV6-5; D gene: .; CDR3 DNA: TGTGCCAGCAGCATTTTGAACACTGAAGCTTTCTTT; CDR3 protein: CASSILNTEAFF
J gene: TRBJ1-5; clone size: .; V gene: TRBV7-7; D gene: .; CDR3 DNA: TGTGCTAGCAGCGCATCAGCAGGGCAGCCCCAGCATTTT; CDR3 protein: CASSASAGQPQHF
J gene: TRBJ2-5; clone size: .; V gene: TRBV10-2; D gene: .; CDR3 DNA: TGCGCCAGCAGTGTTGCACAGGGTGAGCAGTACTTC; CDR3 protein: CASSVAQGEQYF
J gene: TRBJ1-6; clone size: once; V gene: TRBV14; D gene: .; CDR3 DNA: TGTGCCAGCAGCCAAGAGGGCCGGACCCTCCACTTT; CDR3 protein: CASSQEGRTLHF
J gene: TRBJ2-7; clone size: .; V gene: TRBV27; D gene: .; CDR3 DNA: TGTGCCAGCAGTTTTCGCGGGGCTCCCTACGAGCAGTACTTC; CDR3 protein: CASSFRGAPYEQYF
J gene: TRBJ1-1; clone size: .; V gene: TRBV30; D gene: .; CDR3 DNA: TGTGCCTGGAGTTACAGGGCTTCTAACACTGAAGCTTTCTTT; CDR3 protein: CAWSYRASNTEAFF
J gene: TRBJ1-3; clone size: .; V gene: TRBV28; D gene: .; CDR3 DNA: TGTGCCAGCAGTTCCCCCGGCGGGATCTCTGGAAACACCATATATTTT; CDR3 protein: CASSSPGGISGNTIYF
J gene: TRBJ2-7; clone size: .; V gene: TRBV6-5; D gene: TRBD2; CDR3 DNA: TGTGCCAGCAGTTACGGGACTAGCGGATCCTACGAGCAGTACTTC; CDR3 protein: CASSYGTSGSYEQYF
J gene: TRBJ2-3; clone size: .; V gene: TRBV4-1; D gene: TRBD2; CDR3 DNA: TGCGCCAGCAGCCCCTTGGCGGGGGGCCTGTATTTT; CDR3 protein: CASSPLAGGLYF
J gene: TRBJ1-2; clone size: .; V gene: TRBV6-5; D gene: .; CDR3 DNA: TGTGCCAGCACCCGCGATCCTGGGAGCTATGGCTACACCTTC; CDR3 protein: CASTRDPGSYGYTF
J gene: TRBJ2-7; clone size: .; V gene: TRBV5-1; D gene: TRBD1; CDR3 DNA: TGCGCCAGCAGTTACACGCCGGGACAGCTCTATTACGAGCAGTACTTC; CDR3 protein: CASSYTPGQLYYEQYF
J gene: TRBJ1-2; clone size: .; V gene: TRBV12-5; D gene: .; CDR3 DNA: TGTGCTAGTGTTCATTTGGACAGTTTCTTGGAACATGGCTACACCTTC; CDR3 protein: CASVHLDSFLEHGYTF